This T cell receptor (beta chain) was sequenced for a study of CD8 T cells in ankylosing spondylitis. MiXCR, run by TCRdb on the 5' RACE reads, gives a single entry per CDR3 protein. Of 390,000 or so distinct CDR3 sequences in the sample, more than 20% were seen once. About this clonotype: Its antigen is still unknown.

The CDR3 runs to 15 residues. Germline assignment: CDR1 MNHNS and CDR2 SASEGT. J lost 6 bases, V lost 6 bases, and 6 bases had no gene match. Broader study findings: Made up of 7 to 9 highly homologous variants, a TCR beta motif appeared characteristic of ankylosing spondylitis blood.

The source material was blood, either unsorted or a sorted T cell fraction (not recorded which). The chain carries TRBV6-1 and TRBJ2-2; 11 positions agree with TRBD1. This clonotype originated in a male donor with ankylosing spondylitis. In nucleotides, the CDR3 is TGTGCCAGCAGGTTCGGACAGGGGGCCTCCGGGGAGCTGTTTTTT. Its translation: CASRFGQGASGELFF.